This TCR beta chain is from a study of breast tumors, draining lymph nodes, adjacent tissues. Axillary draining lymph nodes of breast cancer patients supplied the node samples. Each CDR3 protein gets one entry after TCRdb re-called the multiplex PCR reads with MiXCR. Of roughly 100,000 distinct CDR3 sequences in the sample, roughly 29% were seen once. The study, taken as a whole, reports: Data only fit, rather than demonstrated, lymph node origin of most tumor T cells. Compared with lymph nodes, tumors were less diverse; compared with nontumor tissue, more. Most tumor T cells seemingly derive from lymph node, then expand in tumor.

The length of the CDR3 is 12 residues. Germline V lookup: CDR1 LNHDA, CDR2 SQIVND (reference sequence). The V segment lost 4 bases and the J segment 9 bases; nucleotides outside the gene matches: 0. This clonotype was counted at least ten times. Its antigen remains unknown. The specimen was axillary lymph node tissue. V gene TRBV19 combines with J gene TRBJ1-6; the match to TRBD1 covers 7 bases. This TCR was recovered from a female donor with breast cancer. Some clones in this sample may be carry-over from other donors' samples. Here the CDR3 reads CASSRQGSPLHF. The CDR3 nucleotides are TGTGCCAGTAGTAGACAGGGTTCACCCCTCCACTTT. Full variable domain (rest looked up from reference TRBV19 and TRBJ1-6): DGGITQSPKYLFRKEGQNVTLSCEQNLNHDAMYWYRQDPGQGLRLIYYSQIVNDFQKGDIAEGYSVSREKKESFPLTVTSAQKNPTAFYLCASSRQGSPLHFGNGTRLTVT.